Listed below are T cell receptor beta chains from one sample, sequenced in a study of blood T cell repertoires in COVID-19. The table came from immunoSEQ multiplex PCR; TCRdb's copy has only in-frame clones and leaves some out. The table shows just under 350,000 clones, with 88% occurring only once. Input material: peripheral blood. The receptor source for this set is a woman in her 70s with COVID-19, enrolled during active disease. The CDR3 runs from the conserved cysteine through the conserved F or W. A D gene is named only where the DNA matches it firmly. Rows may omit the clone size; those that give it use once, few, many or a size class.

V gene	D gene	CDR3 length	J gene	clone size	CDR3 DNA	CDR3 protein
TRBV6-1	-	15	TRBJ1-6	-	TGTGCCAGCAGTGAATATGCAGGGATGAATTCACCCCTCCACTTT	CASSEYAGMNSPLHF
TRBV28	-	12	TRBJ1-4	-	TGTGCCAGCAGTTTACGGTCGGAAAAACTGTTTTTT	CASSLRSEKLFF
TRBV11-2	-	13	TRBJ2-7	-	TGTGCCAGCAGCTCCCCGACAGCTTGGGAGCAGTACTTC	CASSSPTAWEQYF
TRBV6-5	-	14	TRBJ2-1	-	TGTGCCAGCAGTTCGGGATTCTACTACAATGAGCAGTTCTTC	CASSSGFYYNEQFF
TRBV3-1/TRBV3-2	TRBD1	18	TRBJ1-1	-	TGTGCCAGCAGCCGCCTAAGGACAGGAGACCTAATGAACACTGAAGCTTTCTTT	CASSRLRTGDLMNTEAFF
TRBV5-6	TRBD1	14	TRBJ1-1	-	TGTGCCAGCAGCTTCCTCACAGGGGTAACTGAAGCTTTCTTT	CASSFLTGVTEAFF
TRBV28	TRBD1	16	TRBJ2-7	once	TGTGCCAGCAGGGGATTCGGGACAGGGGGCGACTACGAGCAGTACTTC	CASRGFGTGGDYEQYF
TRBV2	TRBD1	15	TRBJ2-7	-	TGTGCCAGCAGTTCCCCGGGACAGGGTACATACGAGCAGTACTTC	CASSSPGQGTYEQYF
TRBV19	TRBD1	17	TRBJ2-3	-	TGTGCCAGTAGTTGGGACAGGGATCGATCTAGCACAGATACGCAGTATTTT	CASSWDRDRSSTDTQYF
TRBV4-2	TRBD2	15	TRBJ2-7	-	TGTGCCAGCAGCCAAGGATTGAGCGGGAAGTGGGAGCAGTACTTC	CASSQGLSGKWEQYF
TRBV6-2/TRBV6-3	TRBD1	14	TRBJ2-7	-	TGTGCCAGCAGTCGGGGACAGGAACCCTACGAGCAGTACTTC	CASSRGQEPYEQYF
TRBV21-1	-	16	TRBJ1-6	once	TGTGCCAGCAGCAAAGTAGTAAGGAGGGGAAATTCACCCCTCCACTTT	CASSKVVRRGNSPLHF
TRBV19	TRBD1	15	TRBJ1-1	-	TGTGCCAGTAGTATCCTACAGGGGCTGGGCACTGAAGCTTTCTTT	CASSILQGLGTEAFF
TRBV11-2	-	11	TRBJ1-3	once	TGTGCCAGCAGCTCCGGGAACACCATATATTTT	CASSSGNTIYF
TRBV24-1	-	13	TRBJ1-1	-	TGCCCCAGATTTGGACGGGGGAACACTGAAGCTTTCTTT	CPRFGRGNTEAFF
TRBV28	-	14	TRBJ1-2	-	TGTGCCAGCAGTTTGGTCAGGTCTAACTATGGCTACACCTTC	CASSLVRSNYGYTF
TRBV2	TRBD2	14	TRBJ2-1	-	TGTGCCAGCAGTTTTAGCGGGGGGTGGGATGAGCAGTTCTTC	CASSFSGGWDEQFF
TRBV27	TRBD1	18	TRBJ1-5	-	TGTGCCAGCAGTTCGACCAAGCGGACAGGGAAGGCCGATCAGCCCCAGCATTTT	CASSSTKRTGKADQPQHF
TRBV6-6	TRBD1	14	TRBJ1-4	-	TGTGCCAGCAGTTTCGGGACAGTGAATGAAAAACTGTTTTTT	CASSFGTVNEKLFF
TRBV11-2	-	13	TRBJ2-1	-	TGTGCCAGCAGCTTGGACTATCCTAATGAGCAGTTCTTC	CASSLDYPNEQFF
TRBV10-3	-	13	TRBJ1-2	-	TGTGCCATCACCCGCCGGGGGGCCGATGGCTACACCTTC	CAITRRGADGYTF
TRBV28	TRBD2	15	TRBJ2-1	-	TGTGCCAGCAGTTTGTTGGCGGGGGGGCGGAATGAGCAGTTCTTC	CASSLLAGGRNEQFF
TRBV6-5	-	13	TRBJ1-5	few	TGTGCCAGCAGTACTCTTAGCAATCAGCCCCAGCATTTT	CASSTLSNQPQHF
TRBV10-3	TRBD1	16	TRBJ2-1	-	TGTGCCATCAGGGCTACTTCAGGGGGAACCTACAATGAGCAGTTCTTC	CAIRATSGGTYNEQFF
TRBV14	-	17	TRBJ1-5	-	TGTGCCAGCAGCCAAGAACACCCCCGGGTCCACAATCAGCCCCAGCATTTT	CASSQEHPRVHNQPQHF
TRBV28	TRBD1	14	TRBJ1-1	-	TGTGCCAGCAAGACACAGGACAGGGCTACTGAAGCTTTCTTT	CASKTQDRATEAFF
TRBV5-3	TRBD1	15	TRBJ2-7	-	TGTGCCAGAAGCTATCGGGACAGGGGTGGGTACGAGCAGTACTTC	CARSYRDRGGYEQYF
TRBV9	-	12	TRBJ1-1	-	TGTGCCAGCAGCCCCCCCTATGAGGTGGCTTTCTTT	CASSPPYEVAFF
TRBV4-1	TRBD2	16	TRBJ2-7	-	TGCGCCAGCAGCCAGGGGCTGACTAGCGGGGGGAGGCAGCAGTACTTC	CASSQGLTSGGRQQYF
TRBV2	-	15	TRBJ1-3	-	TGTGCCAGCAGTGAAGGGGGAGAAACTGGAAACACCATATATTTT	CASSEGGETGNTIYF
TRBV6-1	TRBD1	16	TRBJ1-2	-	TGTGCCAGCAGTGGCGCGAAGGACAGGACTAACTATGGCTACACCTTC	CASSGAKDRTNYGYTF
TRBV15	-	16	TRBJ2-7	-	TGTGCCACCAGCACCTACGCTGGGACTGGGGCCTACGAGCAGTACTTC	CATSTYAGTGAYEQYF
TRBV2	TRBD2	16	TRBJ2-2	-	TGTGCCAGCAGCGCTACTAGCGGGGGGGCGTCCGGGGAGCTGTTTTTT	CASSATSGGASGELFF
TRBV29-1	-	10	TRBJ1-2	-	TGCAGCGTGGCGGGGGATGGCTACACCTTC	CSVAGDGYTF
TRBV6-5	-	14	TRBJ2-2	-	TGTGCCAGCAGGCCGGGACACAACACCGGGGAGCTGTTTTTT	CASRPGHNTGELFF
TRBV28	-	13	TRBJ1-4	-	TGTGCCGGCGAGGGCAGGCCTAATGAAAAACTGTTTTTT	CAGEGRPNEKLFF
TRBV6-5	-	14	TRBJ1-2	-	TGTGCCAGCAGTTACTCGGGCGGGTCCCATGGCTACACCTTC	CASSYSGGSHGYTF
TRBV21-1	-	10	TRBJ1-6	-	TGTGCCAGCCGGGGGTCACCCCTCCACTTT	CASRGSPLHF
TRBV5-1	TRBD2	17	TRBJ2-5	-	TGCGCCAGCAGCTCGGGACTAGCGGGGGGAAATCAAGAGACCCAGTACTTC	CASSSGLAGGNQETQYF
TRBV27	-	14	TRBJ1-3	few	TGTGCCAGCAGTGCCTCGGCGCGGGGAAACACCATATATTTT	CASSASARGNTIYF
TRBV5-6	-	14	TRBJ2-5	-	TGTGCCAGCAGCTCCCCCCCCGGGAAGGAGACCCAGTACTTC	CASSSPPGKETQYF
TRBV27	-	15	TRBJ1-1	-	TGTGCCAGCAGTTTAGCAGGGCCGATGAACACTGAAGCTTTCTTT	CASSLAGPMNTEAFF
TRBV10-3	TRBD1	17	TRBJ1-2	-	TGTGCCATCAGTGAGTTTTCCCGGACAGGGGAGAACTATGGCTACACCTTC	CAISEFSRTGENYGYTF